This TCR beta chain was recovered during a study of PD-L1 blockade in urothelial cancer. As for the study in general: In the patient group, most of the 29 were males with bladder-origin urothelial cancer. Typically, measured as a median, blood samples had 140,000 or so T cells.

The J segment lost 2 bases and the V segment lost 3 bases, leaving 4 bases of the junction unmatched. The CDR3 totals 16 residues. The germline gives CDR1 SGHTA, CDR2 FQGNSA. Sequencing used immunoSEQ multiplex PCR; TCRdb keeps in-frame clones, though not all of them. The table includes about 52,000 clones, approximately 80% detected once. The J gene is TRBJ2-1, the V gene TRBV7-2; 10 bases map to TRBD2. This sequence was found in a man between 65 and 80 years old with urothelial cancer. Specimen: PBMCs, collected around atezolizumab (anti-PD-L1) treatment. CDR3 nucleotides: TGTGCCAGCAGCTTGGCCGGGACTAGCGCCTACAATGAGCAGTTCTTC. Protein sequence: CASSLAGTSAYNEQFF.